This TCR beta chain was identified during a study of blood T cell repertoires in COVID-19 (dated by TCRdb to about 2020). With respect to the entire study: Samples covering the acute and convalescent phases of COVID-19 were provided by collaborators in the United States, Italy and Spain. The material from the prospective study consisted of cDNA or gDNA derived from T cells, B-cell-depleted T cells, or PBMCs. The dataset comprised deeply sampled blood TCRbeta repertoires from subjects exposed to, actively infected with, or recovered from COVID-19. The repertoires were released in a freely available public database meant as a resource for research on the immune response to SARS-CoV-2. Samples came from the ongoing ImmuneRACE study (first 160 participants) plus 1,254 subjects from 6 global collaborators. Nearly every sample came with metadata listing a de-identified subject ID, COVID-19 status, age in years and sex. Where HLA class I and class II types were available, the types were taken from metadata supplied by the sample provider, not from assay-based typing. The investigation overall reported the following: Clinical and demographic metadata were provided uncurated, with the amount varying by source and participant.

The CDR3 goes from the cysteine to the phenylalanine over 14 residues. The only DNA kept is the CDR3, 42 bases in frame from the first base. At the junction V is shortened by 5 bases and J by 4 bases; bases outside the gene matches: 4. According to the germline V gene, CDR1 reads SGDLS and CDR2 reads YYNGEE. One collaborating source in Seattle enrolled patients during active infection and followed them longitudinally through the course of disease. The collaborating institutions used their own protocols to collect whole blood in K2EDTA tubes. Collaborator samples were shipped for TCRbeta analysis as frozen whole blood, isolated PBMCs, or DNA extracted from either sample type. TCRbeta CDR3 regions were amplified from genomic DNA using the immunoSEQ Assay, a bias-controlled multiplex PCR. Under the source paper's analysis protocol: Within the assay, amplification of reference gene primers was used to estimate how many nucleated cells each sample contained. Sequence reads were collapsed and filtered to measure the absolute abundance of every unique TCRbeta CDR3 rearrangement. For each sample, productive Simpson clonality was calculated by taking the square root of Simpson's diversity index across productive rearrangements. The clones in this table, taken by TCRdb from immuneACCESS, are in-frame only. Not every clone is retained; where verified, under half of the shortfall comes from an unresolved V gene, and the cause of the rest is unknown. V and J calls and clone size come straight from that table; D and trimming were deduced from the DNA. The sample table contains roughly 230,000 clones; only one count was recorded for 90% of them. The ten largest clones capture under 2.5% of the sample.

As regards this clone: The clone's antigen remains unknown. Base qualities are missing; no much larger clone stands one base away.

This receptor was taken from a woman aged 55-70 years with COVID-19, enrolled during active disease. The chain links TRBV9 with TRBJ2-2, with 8 junctional bases fitting TRBD1. Sequencing was carried out using peripheral blood. CDR3 region: CASSRTGGTGELFF. The DNA sequence is as follows: TGTGCCAGCAGTCGAACAGGGGGCACCGGGGAGCTGTTTTTT.